This TCR beta chain originates from a study of blood T cell repertoires in COVID-19. The data were produced by immunoSEQ multiplex PCR, yet TCRdb's version contains in-frame clones alone and is incomplete. The sample contains about 220,000 clones, less than 85% of which appear only once. The germline V gene encodes CDR1 KGHSH and CDR2 LQKENI. Trimming took 3 bases from V and 1 from J, leaving 12 bases between them. This CDR3 contains 15 residues. Material for sequencing was peripheral blood. The chain couples TRBV18 to TRBJ2-5; TRBD2 might be the D (6 bases). The receptor was isolated from a woman aged 80 or older with acute or convalescent COVID-19. The chain's CDR3 is CASSPDWGGQETQYF. In DNA, the CDR3 is TGTGCCAGCTCACCGGACTGGGGAGGCCAAGAGACCCAGTACTTC. The full variable domain, its missing parts supplied by reference TRBV18 and TRBJ2-5, is NAGVMQNPRHLVRRRGQEARLRCSPMKGHSHVYWYRQLPEEGLKFMVYLQKENIIDESGMPKERFSAEFPKEGPSILRIQQVVRGDSAAYFCASSPDWGGQETQYFGPGTRLLVL.